The following is a TCR beta chain sequence with its context. The sample comes from a study of blood T cell repertoires in COVID-19. Study-level background: Both acute and convalescent COVID-19 samples were obtained from the United States, Italy and Spain. Sources were T cells, B-cell-depleted T cells, or PBMCs; the material itself was cDNA or gDNA.

Germline assignment: CDR1 GTSNPN and CDR2 SVGIG (reference sequence). V trimming: 3 bases; J trimming: 7 bases; junction bases outside the gene matches: 7. The CDR3 runs to 14 residues. As processed by the authors: Amplified reference gene primers provided the basis for estimating nucleated cell counts. The assay was immunoSEQ multiplex PCR, and TCRdb's table has in-frame clones only and misses some. The V and J calls and clone size were taken over from that table, and D and trimming were inferred from the DNA. Of about 190,000 clones in the sample, around 90% were seen once. The chain is built from TRBV30 and TRBJ1-2; the match to TRBD1 covers 11 bases. This clonotype was sampled from a man aged 40-49 years with acute or convalescent COVID-19. The specimen sequenced was peripheral blood. CDR3 coding DNA: TGTGCCTGGAGCCGGGACAGGGGGTTTCGTGGCTACACCTTC. It codes for CAWSRDRGFRGYTF.